Shown below are 10 T cell receptor beta chains from a single sample sequenced in a study of healthy donors' naive CD4 and CD8 T cells. TCR libraries were built from approximately 490 ng of total RNA by linear amplification. TCRdb re-called the reads through MiXCR, storing one row per CDR3 protein. The sample carries around 200,000 distinct CDR3 sequences, 65% to 75% recorded once. The specimen sequenced was naive CD4+ and CD8+ T cells sorted from blood, pooled from several donors. All receptors come from a pool of human donors in good health; the sample pools cells from several healthy donors.

V is TRBV29-1 and J is TRBJ2-1; D is ambiguous. V was trimmed by 0 bases and J by 9 bases, leaving 9 bases between them. Germline V gene lookup returns CDR1 SQVTM and CDR2 ANQGSEA. There are 12 residues in the CDR3. The CDR3 DNA is TGCAGCGTTGAAGATCGGGTACTTGAGCAGTTCTTC. Protein sequence: CSVEDRVLEQFF.

The chain has TRBV15 and TRBJ2-5, with TRBD2 matching 7 bases. This CDR3 spans 15 amino acids. From germline, CDR1 is LNHNV and CDR2 YYDKDF (reference sequence). The V segment lost 0 bases and the J segment 1 base; nucleotides outside the gene matches: 2. The CDR3 loop is CATSREGLLQETQYF. As DNA, the CDR3 is TGTGCCACCAGCAGAGAGGGACTACTCCAAGAGACCCAGTACTTC.

V and J are TRBV15 and TRBJ1-1; D may be TRBD1 (5 bases). V was clipped by 0 bases and J by 4 bases, with 18 bases between them. The CDR3 is 17 residues long. The germline CDR1 and CDR2 sequences are LNHNV and YYDKDF (reference sequence). The CDR3 protein is CATSRELLGGGSTEAFF. The CDR3 DNA follows: TGTGCCACCAGCAGAGAGCTCTTGGGGGGAGGAAGCACTGAAGCTTTCTTT.

V is TRBV6-5 and J is TRBJ2-2, with D unresolved. CDR1 and CDR2 (germline): MNHEY, SVGAGI. V lost 1 base and J lost 7, with 13 bases in between. The CDR3 contains 15 residues. This CDR3 is CASSYLVREVGELFF. CDR3 bases: TGTGCCAGCAGTTACTTGGTCAGAGAGGTCGGGGAGCTGTTTTTT.

This clonotype occurred once. The V gene is TRBV29-1, the J gene TRBJ1-4; D remains unclear. Trimming left V 0 bases short and J 8 bases short, with 7 bases between. Germline CDR1 and CDR2: SQVTM and ANQGSEA. CDR3 length: 12 amino acids. CDR3 in DNA: TGCAGCGTTGAAGATCTGGGAGAAAAACTGTTTTTT. Amino acids: CSVEDLGEKLFF.

The sample holds one count of this clonotype. This chain connects TRBV19 to TRBJ2-1; 15 positions match TRBD2. J lost 7 bases, V lost 4 bases, and 5 bases had no gene match. CDR1 and CDR2 from the germline V gene are LNHDA and SQIVND (reference sequence). This CDR3 is built from 16 residues. The CDR3 region has the DNA TGTGCCAGTAGTAGCGGACTAGCGGGAGGGTTGAATGAGCAGTTCTTC. As protein: CASSSGLAGGLNEQFF.

This clonotype was observed a few times. This chain joins TRBV29-1 and TRBJ2-7, with TRBD1 as a possible D gene (6 bases). Trimming shortened V by 3 bases and J by 4 bases, and 10 bases separated the two germline ends. The CDR3 sequence is 12 residues long. Germline CDR1 reads SQVTM; CDR2 reads ANQGSEA. CDR3 in amino acids: CSVEGRGYEQYF. The CDR3 region has the DNA TGCAGCGTTGAGGGCAGGGGTTACGAGCAGTACTTC.

The chain is built from TRBV29-1 and TRBJ1-2; D gene unclear. Looked up from germline, CDR1 is SQVTM and CDR2 is ANQGSEA. V lost 8 bases to trimming and J lost 5 bases, with 6 bases between them. The CDR3 is 9 residues long. The CDR3 here is CSPNYGYTF. Here the CDR3 DNA reads TGCAGCCCGAATTATGGCTACACCTTC.

The chain links TRBV5-6 to TRBJ2-3; 10 bases align to TRBD2. CDR1 and CDR2 from the germline V gene are SGHDT and YYEEEE. Germline trimming cut 4 bases from V and 0 bases from J; bases unmatched to any gene: 8. The CDR3 loop spans 17 amino acids. CDR3 protein: CASSPRTSGASTDTQYF. CDR3 bases: TGTGCCAGCAGCCCCCGGACTAGCGGAGCTAGCACAGATACGCAGTATTTT.

The count of this clonotype is one. The V call is TRBV29-1, the J call TRBJ2-1; the match to TRBD2 covers 9 bases. There are 10 residues in the CDR3. V lost 8 bases, J lost 10 bases, and 3 bases stayed unmatched. Germline values: CDR1 SQVTM, CDR2 ANQGSEA. The CDR3 loop reads CSTGLAEQFF. In DNA, the CDR3 is TGCAGCACCGGACTAGCGGAGCAGTTCTTC.